The 8 T cell receptor beta chains presented below share a single source sample, sequenced in a study of CD8 T cells in ankylosing spondylitis listed by TCRdb under 2017. Receptor amplification or capture employed 5' RACE. TCRdb shows the sequencer as Illumina HiSeq 2500. The raw public data were reprocessed by TCRdb itself: fastp quality trimming at Q25, MiXCR clonotype calling, in-frame beta chains only. Here each entry gathers all rows of one CDR3 protein and keeps the most common genes and DNA. The sample table shows roughly 150,000 distinct CDR3 sequences, and approximately 32% are seen once. 6% of the sample is held by the ten biggest clonotypes. Sequencing was done on a sample of synovial fluid, either unsorted or a sorted T cell fraction (not recorded which). The receptors here all came from a male donor with ankylosing spondylitis.

The chain links TRBV7-9 to TRBJ1-6; 9 nucleotides line up with TRBD1. Germline V gives CDR1 SEHNR, CDR2 FQNEAQ (reference sequence). With V trimmed by 4 bases and J by 6 bases, 4 bases remained unmatched. CDR3 length: 15 residues. The CDR3 coding sequence is TGTGCCAGCAGCTCTAGGGGACAGGGTAATTCACCCCTCCACTTT. Translating gives CASSSRGQGNSPLHF.

In its sample, this clonotype was seen a few times. This rearrangement joins TRBV20-1 to TRBJ1-2, with D unclear. V lost 6 bases and J 0 bases, leaving 14 bases between the germline ends. The CDR3 is 14 residues long. The germline V gene encodes CDR1 DFQATT and CDR2 SNEGSKA (reference sequence). The CDR3 sequence is CSAPRPGANYGYTF. The CDR3 coding sequence is TGCAGTGCCCCCCGGCCCGGTGCTAACTATGGCTACACCTTC.

The DNA for the CDR3 is TGTGCCAGCAGCGTAGGCCCTGGGGTGGAGGGCTATGGCTACACCTTC. Translating gives CASSVGPGVEGYGYTF. The rearrangement uses TRBV9 and TRBJ1-2; D gene unclear. Germline CDR1 SGDLS, CDR2 YYNGEE. The length of the CDR3 is 16 residues. V was pared by 0 bases and J by 4 bases, with 16 bases between.

This clonotype was detected only a few times. The genes are TRBV20-1 and TRBJ2-3; 7 bases fit TRBD2. CDR1 and CDR2 (germline): DFQATT, SNEGSKA (reference sequence). The CDR3 covers 14 residues. Trimming cost V 6 bases and J 4 bases; bases outside gene matches: 10. The CDR3 here is CSAPRWTSADTQYF. The CDR3 DNA follows: TGCAGTGCCCCACGCTGGACTAGTGCAGATACGCAGTATTTT.

The chain carries TRBV7-3 and TRBJ1-1, with D perhaps TRBD1 (6 bases). CDR1 and CDR2 from the germline V gene are SGHTA and FQGTGA. V lost 4 bases and J lost 4, with 16 bases in between. The CDR3 covers 15 residues. This chain's CDR3 is CASSSKGGGGTEAFF. The CDR3 bases are TGTGCCAGCAGCTCCAAGGGGGGCGGAGGCACTGAAGCTTTCTTT.

This clonotype turned up a few times. The V call is TRBV25-1, the J call TRBJ2-1, with TRBD2 identical over 8 bases. Germline loops: CDR1 MGHDK, CDR2 SYGVNS. Losses at the gene ends were 6 bases for V and 6 bases for J; bases not matched to a gene: 7. The CDR3 extends over 14 amino acids. The chain's CDR3 is CASSIAGLSNEQFF. The CDR3 DNA reads TGTGCCAGCAGCATAGCGGGGCTGAGCAATGAGCAGTTCTTC.

This clonotype was picked up a small number of times. The rearrangement uses TRBV2 and TRBJ2-7; TRBD1 agrees at 7 bases. Germline trimming cut 7 bases from V and 2 bases from J; bases unmatched to any gene: 5. Germline V gene sequence: CDR1 SNHLY, CDR2 FYNNEI. This CDR3 region has 13 residues. The CDR3, as DNA: TGTGCCAGCAACCGACAGGGAGCCTACGAGCAGTACTTC. Amino acid sequence: CASNRQGAYEQYF.

The genes are TRBV7-2 and TRBJ2-1; 8 bases line up with TRBD1. Trimming cost V 2 bases and J 7 bases; bases outside gene matches: 10. This CDR3 comprises 16 residues. Per germline, CDR1 SGHTA and CDR2 FQGNSA. The CDR3 nucleotides are TGTGCCAGCAGCTTATCCACTGGACAGGGCAGGAATGAGCAGTTCTTC. This sequence encodes CASSLSTGQGRNEQFF.